This record looks at one T cell receptor (beta chain) sequence and its context. Methods used by the authors: It was from reference gene primer amplification that nucleated cell counts were estimated. Only in-frame clones appear in the TCRdb table, and some are missing; sequencing was by immunoSEQ multiplex PCR. The V and J calls and clone size were taken over from that table, and D and trimming were inferred from the DNA. The table shows some 150,000 clones, with under 90% occurring only once. Seattle enrolled patients during active infection and tracked them longitudinally. This sample is part of a study of blood T cell repertoires in COVID-19. Study background: Material from acute and convalescent COVID-19 was sourced from the United States, Italy and Spain. T cells, B-cell-depleted T cells, or PBMCs supplied cDNA or gDNA.

V lost 5 bases to trimming and J lost 5 bases, with 6 bases between them. Germline-derived CDR1 and CDR2 are DFQATT and SNEGSKA (reference sequence). The CDR3 has 10 amino acids. Specimen: peripheral blood. This sequence joins TRBV20-1 and TRBJ2-5; unclear D gene. The clonotype comes from a woman between 65 and 79 years old with COVID-19, enrolled during active disease. CDR3 DNA sequence: TGCAGTGCTCACAAGGAGACCCAGTACTTC. Encoded protein: CSAHKETQYF.